Each of the 28 T cell receptor beta chains below was sequenced from the same sample in a study of CD8 T cells in ankylosing spondylitis. TCRdb independently ran MiXCR on the 5' RACE reads; one entry per CDR3 protein. This sample has 200,000 to 250,000 distinct CDR3 sequences; roughly 24% occur once, and the top ten carry just over 6.5%. Sequencing was done on a sample of blood, either unsorted or a sorted T cell fraction (not recorded which). The source of these receptors is a male donor with ankylosing spondylitis or in good health (not recorded which).

The DNA for the CDR3 is TGCAGTGCTAGTCGCCCGGGAGGGACCTCCTACGAGCAGTACTTC. As protein: CSASRPGGTSYEQYF. The gene calls are TRBV20-1 and TRBJ2-7; 8 nucleotides agree with TRBD2. Germline assignment: CDR1 DFQATT and CDR2 SNEGSKA (reference sequence). Losses at the gene ends were 3 bases for V and 0 bases for J; bases not matched to a gene: 7. This CDR3 region has 15 residues.

This clonotype was found a few times. The rearrangement uses TRBV20-1 and TRBJ1-4; 8 bases align to TRBD1. V shed 6 bases and J 8 bases; nucleotides not matched to a gene: 14. The CDR3 length is 15 residues. The germline gives CDR1 DFQATT, CDR2 SNEGSKA (reference sequence). CDR3 in DNA: TGCAGTGCCACGGGCCCTGGACAGGGAGGGGAAAAACTGTTTTTT. Amino acids: CSATGPGQGGEKLFF.

V and J are TRBV5-1 and TRBJ2-1; TRBD2 aligns across 9 bases. J lost 7 bases, V lost 3 bases, and 11 bases had no gene match. This CDR3 has 16 residues. CDR1 SGHRS and CDR2 YFSETQ come from the germline V gene. The CDR3, as DNA: TGCGCCAGCAGCTATTGGACTAGCGCCAGGGGTAATGAGCAGTTCTTC. Amino acids: CASSYWTSARGNEQFF.

This chain links TRBV29-1 with TRBJ2-1; D is uncertain. The CDR3 is 12 residues long. The germline V and J ends were trimmed by 2 bases and 4 bases, with 6 bases remaining between them. The germline CDR1 and CDR2 sequences are SQVTM and ANQGSEA. CDR3 region: CSVESDYNEQFF. The CDR3 DNA sequence: TGCAGCGTTGAATCCGATTACAATGAGCAGTTCTTC.

In this sample, this clonotype turned up many times. This rearrangement joins TRBV5-6 to TRBJ1-1, with D possibly matching TRBD1 (5 bases). With 6 bases removed from V and 7 bases from J, the gap between germline ends came to 13 bases. The CDR3 is 12 amino acids. The germline V gene has CDR1 SGHDT and CDR2 YYEEEE. For the CDR3, the DNA is TGTGCCAGCAACCTGAGGGGATTTGAAGCTTTCTTT. Its translation is CASNLRGFEAFF.

The V call is TRBV6-2 or TRBV6-3, the J call TRBJ2-6; TRBD1 agrees at 7 bases. Trimming cost V 5 bases and J 0 bases; bases outside gene matches: 10. Germline CDR1 reads MNHEY; CDR2 reads SVGEGT. This CDR3 contains 18 residues. The CDR3 region has the DNA TGTGCCAGCAGTCCCAGACAGGGTTTTTACTCTGGGGCCAACGTCCTGACTTTC. Residues: CASSPRQGFYSGANVLTF.

This clonotype appeared many times. The rearrangement joins TRBV5-1 to TRBJ1-2; the D gene is possibly TRBD1 (6 bases). CDR3 length: 14 residues. V was pared by 2 bases and J by 4 bases, with 12 bases between. The germline CDR1 and CDR2 sequences are SGHRS and YFSETQ. This CDR3 is CASSLGGRIYGYTF. DNA of the CDR3: TGCGCCAGCAGCTTAGGGGGGCGTATCTATGGCTACACCTTC.

In its sample, this clonotype was seen many times. The V gene is TRBV20-1, the J gene TRBJ2-7, with D possibly TRBD1 on 7 matching bases. Trimming stripped 3 bases from V and 3 bases from J, with 12 bases between. Germline V CDR1 and CDR2: DFQATT, SNEGSKA (reference sequence). The CDR3 runs 13 residues. DNA for the CDR3: TGCAGTGCTAGGGAGGGACAGCTCTACGAGCAGTACTTC. It is translated as CSAREGQLYEQYF.

The rearrangement uses TRBV7-9 and TRBJ2-3; TRBD2 matches 12 bases. The CDR3 spans 16 residues. CDR1 is SEHNR and CDR2 is FQNEAQ in the germline V gene (reference sequence). V was pared by 5 bases and J by 1 base, with 4 bases of the junction left unmatched. In DNA form, the CDR3 reads TGTGCCAGCAGCACCGGACTAGCGGGACGCACAGATACGCAGTATTTT. This codes for CASSTGLAGRTDTQYF.

The chain combines TRBV12-3 or TRBV12-4 with TRBJ2-2; the match to TRBD2 covers 8 bases. V lost 3 bases to trimming and J lost 8 bases; unmatched junction nucleotides: 2. CDR3 length: 13 amino acids. CDR3 sequence: CASSFRGGGELFF. The CDR3 DNA is TGTGCCAGCAGTTTTCGCGGGGGGGGGGAGCTGTTTTTT.

V is TRBV20-1 and J is TRBJ2-1, with D possibly TRBD2 on 6 matching bases. CDR3 length equals 14 residues. From germline, CDR1 is DFQATT and CDR2 SNEGSKA (reference sequence). The germline V and J ends were trimmed by 5 bases and 8 bases, with 19 bases remaining between them. CDR3 DNA: TGCAGTGCTGGGGGGACCAGCCCTATCCATGAGCAGTTCTTC. Its protein is CSAGGTSPIHEQFF.

This sequence joins TRBV27 and TRBJ1-6, with TRBD1 identical over 7 bases. Germline values: CDR1 MNHEY, CDR2 SMNVEV (reference sequence). After removal of 2 bases from V and 7 bases from J, the junction contained 11 bases not matched to a gene. There are 17 residues in the CDR3. The CDR3: CASSLTSFSTGNSPLHF. As DNA, the CDR3 is TGTGCCAGCAGTTTAACAAGCTTCTCGACAGGGAATTCACCCCTCCACTTT.

This clonotype was counted between two and nine times. This chain uses TRBV5-1 with TRBJ2-2; D is perhaps TRBD1 or TRBD2 (5 bases each). The V end lost 5 bases, the J end lost 0 bases, and 11 bases lay between the germline ends. The CDR3 has 15 amino acids. Germline V gene data show CDR1 as SGHRS and CDR2 as YFSETQ. CDR3 sequence (DNA): TGCGCCAGCAGGTTGACAGCGGCGAACACCGGGGAGCTGTTTTTT. Amino acids: CASRLTAANTGELFF. Full variable domain (rest looked up from reference TRBV5-1 and TRBJ2-2): KAGVTQTPRYLIKTRGQQVTLSCSPISGHRSVSWYQQTPGQGLQFLFEYFSETQRNKGNFPGRFSGRQFSNSRSEMNVSTLELGDSALYLCASRLTAANTGELFFGEGSRLTVL.

In its sample, this clonotype was seen many times. The chain combines TRBV5-1 with TRBJ1-6; D uncertain. Per the germline V gene, CDR1 is SGHRS and CDR2 is YFSETQ. Between the trimmed V and J ends, which lost 0 bases and 7 bases, there was a span of 8 bases. The CDR3 spans 14 residues. The DNA for the CDR3 is TGCGCCAGCAGCTTGGACGCGGTGAATTCACCCCTCCACTTT. It codes for CASSLDAVNSPLHF.

This chain connects TRBV12-3 or TRBV12-4 to TRBJ2-1, with 16 bases matching TRBD2. CDR3 size: 16 residues. V trimming: 6 bases; J trimming: 7 bases; junction bases outside the gene matches: 6. CDR3 nucleotides: TGTGCCAGCAGGGGGACTAGCGGGAGGGCCAGGAATGAGCAGTTCTTC. Protein sequence: CASRGTSGRARNEQFF.

The chain employs TRBV21-1 and TRBJ2-3; TRBD1 is the table's D call and was not checked against the DNA. TRBV21-1 is a listed pseudogene. The length of the CDR3 is 15 residues. CDR3: CASSKVYRGPYTQYF. In DNA, the CDR3 is TGTGCCAGCAGCAAAGTGTACAGGGGGCCCTATACGCAGTATTTT.

This clonotype was seen repeatedly, ten times or more. This chain links TRBV4-1 with TRBJ2-2; no firm D call. CDR3 size: 15 residues. V was clipped by 2 bases and J by 3 bases, with 10 bases between them. The germline V gene encodes CDR1 MGHRA and CDR2 YSYEKL. In DNA, the CDR3 is TGCGCCAGCAGCCAACCGGAGAGGCACACCGGGGAGCTGTTTTTT. This sequence encodes CASSQPERHTGELFF.

This clonotype was seen more than once but under ten times. V is TRBV18 and J is TRBJ2-2, with D hard to call. The CDR3 is 14 residues long. Germline CDR1 reads KGHSH; CDR2 reads LQKENI. Trimming shortened V by 0 bases and J by 7 bases, and 9 bases separated the two germline ends. The CDR3 DNA sequence: TGTGCCAGCTCACCACCGAATCGAGGCGGGGAGCTGTTTTTT. Its translation is CASSPPNRGGELFF.

The chain combines TRBV20-1 with TRBJ2-5; a weak D match, TRBD1 (6 bases). CDR1 is DFQATT and CDR2 is SNEGSKA in the germline V gene (reference sequence). The CDR3 length is 12 residues. Between the trimmed V and J ends, which lost 2 bases and 5 bases, there was a span of 9 bases. The CDR3 is CSARQGTETQYF. The DNA for the CDR3 is TGCAGTGCTAGACAGGGGACCGAGACCCAGTACTTC.

This clonotype has at least ten counts. DNA of the CDR3: TGTGCCAGCAAAAAACTAGCGGGAGCGGGGAATGAGCAGTTCTTC. Its protein product is CASKKLAGAGNEQFF. The chain links TRBV12-3 or TRBV12-4 to TRBJ2-1; 11 bases map to TRBD2. CDR3 size: 15 residues. With V trimmed by 7 bases and J by 7 bases, 9 bases remained unmatched.

This clonotype was recorded many times. The rearrangement uses TRBV7-2 and TRBJ2-7; D is possibly TRBD2 (5 bases). Germline V gene lookup returns CDR1 SGHTA and CDR2 FQGNSA. Trimming cost V 3 bases and J 2 bases, with 8 bases left between them. The CDR3 is made up of 13 amino acids. CDR3 amino acids: CASSLRAAYEQYF. CDR3 sequence (DNA): TGTGCCAGCAGCTTGAGGGCCGCCTACGAGCAGTACTTC.

This clonotype was observed many times. This chain uses TRBV4-2 with TRBJ2-1; D might be TRBD1 or TRBD2, each matching 6 bases. The CDR3 has 13 residues. V was cut by 0 bases and J by 15 bases, with 15 bases left in between. Looked up from germline, CDR1 is LGHNA and CDR2 is YNFKEQ. CDR3 nucleotide sequence: TGTGCCAGCAGCCAAGAAGGGGGGCGGGAAGGGTTCTTC. It translates to CASSQEGGREGFF.

This clonotype was seen a handful of times. The gene calls are TRBV6-5 and TRBJ2-2; D might be TRBD1 (6 bases). This CDR3 is built from 14 residues. Germline CDR1 reads MNHEY; CDR2 reads SVGAGI. V was clipped by 2 bases and J by 4 bases, with 8 bases between them. CDR3 loop: CASSYPTGTGELFF. The CDR3 DNA sequence: TGTGCCAGCAGTTACCCGACAGGCACCGGGGAGCTGTTTTTT.

The chain links TRBV6-2 or TRBV6-3 to TRBJ2-5; D is uncertain. The CDR3 runs 14 residues. The V and J ends lost 1 base and 2 bases respectively, with 8 bases between them. The germline V gene encodes CDR1 MNHEY and CDR2 SVGEGT. The CDR3 DNA reads as TGTGCCAGCAGTTACTATAAGGTGCAAGAGACCCAGTACTTC. Translated: CASSYYKVQETQYF.

This clonotype occurred many times. The chain carries TRBV20-1 and TRBJ2-3; 9 nucleotides match TRBD2. The V segment lost 4 bases and the J segment 5 bases; nucleotides outside the gene matches: 10. Germline V gene data show CDR1 as DFQATT and CDR2 as SNEGSKA (reference sequence). CDR3 length: 15 amino acids. CDR3 DNA sequence: TGCAGTGCTAAAACCGGGACTAGCCTTAGAGATACGCAGTATTTT. It specifies CSAKTGTSLRDTQYF.

The chain joins TRBV29-1 to TRBJ2-1; no definite D call. This CDR3 contains 16 residues. Looked up from germline, CDR1 is SQVTM and CDR2 is ANQGSEA. V lost 0 bases and J lost 4, with 16 bases in between. The CDR3 DNA reads as TGCAGCGTTGAAGACGGCGTGGCCGAGACGTACAATGAGCAGTTCTTC. Encoded protein: CSVEDGVAETYNEQFF.

This clonotype was recorded at least ten times. V and J are TRBV5-1 and TRBJ2-1, with TRBD1 matching over 7 bases. This CDR3 comprises 15 residues. Trimming took 4 bases from V and 4 from J; bases not matched to a gene: 8. The germline V gene encodes CDR1 SGHRS and CDR2 YFSETQ. The CDR3, as DNA: TGCGCCAGCAGCACCCAGGACAGGCGGTACAATGAGCAGTTCTTC. Residues: CASSTQDRRYNEQFF.

This clonotype was counted at least ten times. J is TRBJ2-5 and V is TRBV5-5; D is possibly TRBD1 (5 bases). The CDR3 contains 12 residues. From germline, CDR1 is SGHKS and CDR2 YYEKEE (reference sequence). Trimming shortened V by 2 bases and J by 4 bases, and 6 bases separated the two germline ends. The CDR3 nucleotides read TGTGCCAGCAGCTTAACAGGAGAGACCCAGTACTTC. It translates to CASSLTGETQYF.